These 21 T cell receptor beta chains came from one sample sequenced in a study of T cell responses to AZD1222 COVID-19 vaccine. The table came from immunoSEQ multiplex PCR; TCRdb's copy has only in-frame clones and leaves some out. The sample has roughly 140,000 clones, approximately 94% seen once. The sequences come from peripheral blood, collected on day 0 of AZD1222 vaccination. The receptors derive from an adult in good health.

This clone was found once. The V call is TRBV4-2, the J call TRBJ2-2; a weak D match, TRBD2 (5 bases). Per germline, CDR1 LGHNA and CDR2 YNFKEQ. This CDR3 has 17 amino acids. V was trimmed by 2 bases and J by 4 bases, leaving 17 bases between them. CDR3 sequence (DNA): TGTGCCAGCAGCCAACGATTCCGGGGTCCGGGCACCGGGGAGCTGTTTTTT. It encodes CASSQRFRGPGTGELFF.

The chain couples TRBV7-8 to TRBJ1-5, with 10 nucleotides matching TRBD1. With V trimmed by 5 bases and J by 5 bases, 15 bases remained unmatched. This CDR3 contains 18 residues. Germline V CDR1 and CDR2: SGHVS, FQNEAQ. The CDR3 loop reads CASSKSGTGAKLDQPQHF. For the CDR3, the DNA is TGTGCCAGCAGCAAATCCGGGACAGGGGCCAAGCTCGATCAGCCCCAGCATTTT.

This clone was observed a single time. The V call is TRBV6-1, the J call TRBJ1-1; unclear D gene. This CDR3 comprises 14 residues. CDR1 and CDR2 (germline): MNHNS, SASEGT. Trimming took off 2 bases at V and 2 bases at J, with 9 bases between the two ends. CDR3 nucleotides: TGTGCCAGCAGTGAAAAGGCAGCTAACACTGAAGCTTTCTTT. Translated, it gives CASSEKAANTEAFF.

This sequence joins TRBV5-4 and TRBJ1-1, with TRBD1 as a possible D gene (5 bases). In germline, CDR1 is SGHNT, CDR2 YYREEE (reference sequence). The CDR3 is 14 residues long. V was pared by 0 bases and J by 13 bases, with 19 bases between. The CDR3 DNA reads as TGTGCCAGCAGCTTGGCAGGGTGGTCCTCGGCCGGTTTCTTT. This codes for CASSLAGWSSAGFF.

The rearrangement uses TRBV7-6 and TRBJ2-7; TRBD2 aligns across 8 bases. Per germline, CDR1 SGHVS and CDR2 FNYEAQ. The junction had 12 bases not matched to a gene; V was cut back by 3 bases and J by 5 bases. This CDR3 is 16 amino acids long. The CDR3 reads CASSFGGGRGIDEQYF. The CDR3 DNA sequence: TGTGCCAGCAGCTTCGGGGGGGGCAGGGGCATAGACGAGCAGTACTTC. The whole variable domain, filled in from reference TRBV7-6 and TRBJ2-7, reads GAGVSQSPRYKVTKRGQDVALRCDPISGHVSLYWYRQALGQGPEFLTYFNYEAQQDKSGLPNDRFSAERPEGSISTLTIQRTEQRDSAMYRCASSFGGGRGIDEQYFGPGTRLTVT.

This CDR3 is CATRRGPNTEAFF. The CDR3 DNA sequence: TGTGCCACACGACGGGGGCCGAACACTGAAGCTTTCTTT. This chain joins TRBV10-3 and TRBJ1-1, with D possibly TRBD1 on 6 matching bases. This CDR3 is 13 amino acids long. V lost 10 bases and J 1 base, leaving 13 bases between the germline ends. CDR1 and CDR2 from the germline V gene are ENHRY and SYGVKD.

V and J are TRBV7-9 and TRBJ2-1; D is ambiguous. The V and J ends lost 5 bases and 2 bases respectively, with 19 bases between them. Germline V lookup: CDR1 SEHNR, CDR2 FQNEAQ (reference sequence). The CDR3 extends over 17 amino acids. The CDR3 region is CASSPPPRLSTYNEQFF. CDR3 sequence (DNA): TGTGCCAGCAGCCCCCCCCCTCGACTCAGTACCTACAATGAGCAGTTCTTC.

This clone was counted only a few times. The chain recombines TRBV4-1 with TRBJ2-7; the D gene is possibly TRBD1 (6 bases). V lost 6 bases to trimming and J lost 5 bases, with 17 bases between them. Germline CDR1 and CDR2: MGHRA and YSYEKL. This CDR3 contains 14 residues. CDR3 sequence reads: CASRRATGFDEQYF. The DNA for the CDR3 is TGCGCCAGCAGACGTGCCACAGGGTTCGACGAGCAGTACTTC.

The rearrangement joins TRBV19 to TRBJ1-6; unclear D gene. The CDR3 covers 15 residues. CDR1 is LNHDA, CDR2 SQIVND, per germline (reference sequence). The germline V and J ends were trimmed by 2 bases and 10 bases, with 15 bases remaining between them. In nucleotides, the CDR3 is TGTGCCAGTAGTATACAGGAGGGAAGAGGGTCACCCCTCCACTTT. Protein sequence: CASSIQEGRGSPLHF.

The chain's CDR3 is CASSLRTGMGGYTF. CDR3 nucleotide sequence: TGTGCCAGCAGCTTACGGACAGGGATGGGCGGCTACACCTTC. The chain couples TRBV3-1 (or the pseudogene TRBV3-2) to TRBJ1-2; 8 nucleotides align to TRBD1. V dropped 5 bases and J dropped 8; count of bases not matched to a gene: 10. Germline V lookup: CDR1 LGHDT, CDR2 YNNKEL (reference sequence). CDR3 length: 14 residues.

The V and J genes are TRBV7-9 and TRBJ2-1; 7 bases line up with TRBD1. Germline-derived CDR1 and CDR2 are SEHNR and FQNEAQ (reference sequence). V was pared by 1 base and J by 3 bases, with 3 bases of the junction left unmatched. This CDR3 is 15 amino acids long. This CDR3 is CASSLGQGYYNEQFF. DNA of the CDR3: TGTGCCAGCAGCTTAGGACAGGGTTACTACAATGAGCAGTTCTTC.

The chain uses TRBV5-1 and TRBJ2-5, with D uncertain. There are 15 residues in the CDR3. V shed 4 bases and J shed 5 bases, with 18 bases lying between them. Germline V CDR1 and CDR2: SGHRS, YFSETQ. This CDR3 reads CASSRTGSWVETQYF. The CDR3 bases are TGCGCCAGCAGCAGGACCGGAAGCTGGGTGGAGACCCAGTACTTC.

The rearrangement uses TRBV25-1 and TRBJ2-5; 9 nucleotides agree with TRBD1. The CDR3 runs 14 residues. Germline-derived CDR1 and CDR2 are MGHDK and SYGVNS. After removal of 3 bases from V and 4 bases from J, the junction contained 3 bases not matched to a gene. The chain's CDR3 is CASSEGQGGETQYF. Written as DNA, the CDR3 is TGTGCCAGCAGTGAGGGACAGGGTGGAGAGACCCAGTACTTC.

This chain joins TRBV7-3 and TRBJ2-7, with TRBD2 identical over 7 bases. This CDR3 has 17 amino acids. The V gene end was trimmed by 2 bases and the J gene end by 2 bases; junction bases not matched to a gene: 12. Germline CDR1 and CDR2: SGHTA and FQGTGA. For the CDR3, the DNA is TGTGCCAGCAGCTTAGGGGGTTGGAGCGGGATTCCCTACGAGCAGTACTTC. This translates into CASSLGGWSGIPYEQYF.

Regarding this clone: Other nucleotide sequences from this sample produce the same CDR3. The rearrangement links TRBV18 to TRBJ1-5; D remains unclear. The V and J ends lost 3 bases and 4 bases respectively, with 7 bases between them. This CDR3 spans 13 amino acids. In germline, CDR1 is KGHSH, CDR2 LQKENI. The CDR3 loop reads CASSPDRNQPQHF. DNA for the CDR3: TGTGCCAGCTCACCGGATAGAAATCAGCCCCAGCATTTT.

The V call is TRBV19, the J call TRBJ1-6, with TRBD1 matching over 7 bases. Germline V gene data show CDR1 as LNHDA and CDR2 as SQIVND (reference sequence). CDR3 length equals 14 residues. The V and J ends lost 2 bases and 8 bases, in that order; junction bases with no gene match: 3. The DNA of the CDR3 is TGTGCCAGTAGTATATCCGGACAGGATTCACCCCTCCACTTT. Amino acid sequence: CASSISGQDSPLHF. Drawing the rest from reference TRBV19 and TRBJ1-6, the complete variable domain is DGGITQSPKYLFRKEGQNVTLSCEQNLNHDAMYWYRQDPGQGLRLIYYSQIVNDFQKGDIAEGYSVSREKKESFPLTVTSAQKNPTAFYLCASSISGQDSPLHFGNGTRLTVT.

The CDR3 nucleotides read TGTGCCAGCTCCCTTAGCGGCGGGGGCGAGCAGTACTTC. It is translated as CASSLSGGGEQYF. The chain links TRBV18 to TRBJ2-7; TRBD2 agrees at 7 bases. The CDR3 has 13 amino acids. Germline assignment: CDR1 KGHSH and CDR2 LQKENI. Germline trimming cut 6 bases from V and 6 bases from J; bases unmatched to any gene: 8.

This clone was found once. For the CDR3, the DNA is TGTGCCACCAGTGATTCAGGGGATGACGGCTACACCTTC. Translating gives CATSDSGDDGYTF. This rearrangement joins TRBV24-1 to TRBJ1-2; D perhaps matches TRBD1 (6 bases). Trimming shortened V by 2 bases and J by 8 bases, and 11 bases separated the two germline ends. Germline CDR1 and CDR2: KGHDR and SFDVKD. The CDR3 consists of 13 residues.

This chain uses TRBV9 with TRBJ1-1, with a weak D call TRBD1 (6 bases). CDR1 is SGDLS and CDR2 is YYNGEE in the germline V gene. V was cut by 6 bases and J by 4 bases, with 22 bases left in between. There are 16 residues in the CDR3. The CDR3 DNA sequence: TGTGCCAGCACCCCTCGTTCGGGGGGGCTTTTCACTGAAGCTTTCTTT. This encodes CASTPRSGGLFTEAFF.

V gene TRBV7-9 combines with J gene TRBJ2-3, with 8 positions matching TRBD1. The germline V gene encodes CDR1 SEHNR and CDR2 FQNEAQ (reference sequence). V was pared by 5 bases and J by 5 bases, with 6 bases of the junction left unmatched. The CDR3 totals 14 residues. CDR3 amino acids: CASSRQGAKDTQYF. The CDR3 region has the DNA TGTGCCAGCAGCCGCCAGGGGGCCAAAGATACGCAGTATTTT. The full variable domain, in which reference TRBV7-9 and TRBJ2-3 provide the parts outside the CDR3, is DTGVSQNPRHKITKRGQNVTFRCDPISEHNRLYWYRQTLGQGPEFLTYFQNEAQLEKSRLLSDRFSAERPKGSFSTLEIQRTEQGDSAMYLCASSRQGAKDTQYFGPGTRLTVL.

This rearrangement joins TRBV5-4 to TRBJ2-5, with D perhaps TRBD1 or TRBD2 (5 bases each). V gave up 0 bases and J gave up 2 bases, with 11 bases separating them. This CDR3 is built from 15 residues. Germline lookup yields CDR1 SGHNT and CDR2 YYREEE (reference sequence). The CDR3 sequence is CASSLGTGLQETQYF. The CDR3, as DNA: TGTGCCAGCAGCTTGGGTACGGGGCTTCAAGAGACCCAGTACTTC.